This TCR beta chain was found in a study of T cell repertoires in cytomegalovirus infection. TCRdb itself ran the reads through MiXCR, one entry per CDR3 protein. The table has about 180,000 distinct CDR3 sequences, about 17% seen once. Concerning this clonotype itself: What it binds is unknown.

General study findings and limits: Pooled public TCR beta family frequency picked out CMV carriers with the relevant HLA. Dominant in the ex vivo response were TCR beta clonotypes restricted by HLA-C and specific for CMV.

With 0 bases removed from V and 0 bases from J, the gap between germline ends came to 12 bases. The CDR3 covers 16 residues. Germline assignment: CDR1 SNHLY and CDR2 FYNNEI. The chain carries TRBV2 and TRBJ2-7, with TRBD2 as a possible D gene (5 bases). The clonotype comes from a human donor in good health (CMV status not recorded). Some clones in this sample may be carry-over from other donors' samples. Material: CD8+ T cells from PBMCs. In nucleotides, the CDR3 is TGTGCCAGCAGTGAAGCGATCGAGCGGTTCTCCTACGAGCAGTACTTC. It is translated as CASSEAIERFSYEQYF. Looking up the rest from reference TRBV2 and TRBJ2-7 gives the full variable domain: EPEVTQTPSHQVTQMGQEVILRCVPISNHLYFYWYRQILGQKVEFLVSFYNNEISEKSEIFDDQFSVERPDGSNFTLKIRSTKLEDSAMYFCASSEAIERFSYEQYFGPGTRLTVT.